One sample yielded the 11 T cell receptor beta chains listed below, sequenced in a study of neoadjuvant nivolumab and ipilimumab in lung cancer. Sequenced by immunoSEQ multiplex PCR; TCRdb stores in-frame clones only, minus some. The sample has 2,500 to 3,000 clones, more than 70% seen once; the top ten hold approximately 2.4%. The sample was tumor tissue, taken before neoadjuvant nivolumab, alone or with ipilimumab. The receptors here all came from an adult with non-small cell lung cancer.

CDR3 protein: CASSPYTGGGELFF. The DNA for the CDR3 is TGTGCCAGTAGTCCTTACACAGGGGGCGGGGAGCTGTTTTTT. This chain links TRBV19 with TRBJ2-2, with 8 bases fitting TRBD1. J lost 7 bases, V lost 5 bases, and 6 bases had no gene match. Germline values: CDR1 LNHDA, CDR2 SQIVND (reference sequence). This CDR3 has 14 amino acids.

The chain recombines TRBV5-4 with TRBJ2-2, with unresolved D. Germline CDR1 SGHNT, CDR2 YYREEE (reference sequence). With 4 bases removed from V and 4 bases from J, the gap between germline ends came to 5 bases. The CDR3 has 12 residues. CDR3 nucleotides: TGTGCCAGCAGCAAACTCACCGGGGAGCTGTTTTTT. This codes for CASSKLTGELFF. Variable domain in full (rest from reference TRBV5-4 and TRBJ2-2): ETGVTQSPTHLIKTRGQQVTLRCSSQSGHNTVSWYQQALGQGPQFIFQYYREEENGRGNFPPRFSGLQFPNYSSELNVNALELDDSALYLCASSKLTGELFFGEGSRLTVL.

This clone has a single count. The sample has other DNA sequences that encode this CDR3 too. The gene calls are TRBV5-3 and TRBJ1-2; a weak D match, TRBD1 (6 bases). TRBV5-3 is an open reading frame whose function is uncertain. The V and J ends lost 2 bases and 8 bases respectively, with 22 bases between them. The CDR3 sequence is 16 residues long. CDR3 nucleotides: TGTGCCAGAAGCTTCCCTGGGGGGGGCCATGGTAAAGGCTACACCTTC. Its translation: CARSFPGGGHGKGYTF.

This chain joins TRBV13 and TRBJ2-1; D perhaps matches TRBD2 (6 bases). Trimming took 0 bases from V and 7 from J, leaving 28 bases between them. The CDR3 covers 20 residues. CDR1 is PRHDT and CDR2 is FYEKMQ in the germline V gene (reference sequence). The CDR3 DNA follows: TGTGCCAGCAGCTTAGGCACACCCGACCCCGCGATAGGAGGGAGTAATGAGCAGTTCTTC. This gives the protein CASSLGTPDPAIGGSNEQFF.

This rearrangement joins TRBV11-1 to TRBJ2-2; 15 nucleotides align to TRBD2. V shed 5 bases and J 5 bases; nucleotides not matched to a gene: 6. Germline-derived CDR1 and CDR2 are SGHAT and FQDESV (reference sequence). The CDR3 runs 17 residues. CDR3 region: CASSPPGLAGGTGELFF. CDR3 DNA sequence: TGTGCCAGCAGCCCCCCCGGACTAGCGGGAGGGACCGGGGAGCTGTTTTTT.

The CDR3 protein is CAWRGTGERNTIYF. DNA of the CDR3: TGTGCCTGGAGGGGGACAGGGGAAAGAAACACCATATATTTT. This chain connects TRBV30 to TRBJ1-3; 10 nucleotides match TRBD1. After removal of 3 bases from V and 5 bases from J, the junction contained 4 bases not matched to a gene. The length of the CDR3 is 14 residues. Germline V gene data show CDR1 as GTSNPN and CDR2 as SVGIG (reference sequence).

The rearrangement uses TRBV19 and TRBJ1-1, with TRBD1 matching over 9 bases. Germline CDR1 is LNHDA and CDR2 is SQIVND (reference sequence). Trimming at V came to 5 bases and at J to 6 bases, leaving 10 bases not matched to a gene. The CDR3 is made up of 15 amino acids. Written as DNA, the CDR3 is TGTGCCAGTAGTTCGGGGACAGGGTGGATAGCTGAAGCTTTCTTT. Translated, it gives CASSSGTGWIAEAFF.

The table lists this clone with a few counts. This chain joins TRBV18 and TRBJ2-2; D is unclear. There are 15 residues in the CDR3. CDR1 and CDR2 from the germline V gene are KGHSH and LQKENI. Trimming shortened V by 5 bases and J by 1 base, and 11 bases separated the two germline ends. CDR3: CASSRTEQNTGELFF. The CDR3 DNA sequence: TGTGCCAGCTCAAGGACCGAGCAGAACACCGGGGAGCTGTTTTTT.

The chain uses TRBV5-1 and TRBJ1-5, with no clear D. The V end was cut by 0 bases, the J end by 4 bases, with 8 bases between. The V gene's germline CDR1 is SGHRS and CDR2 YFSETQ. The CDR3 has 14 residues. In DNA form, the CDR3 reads TGCGCCAGCAGCTTGGAGGCCGGGAATCAGCCCCAGCATTTT. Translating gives CASSLEAGNQPQHF. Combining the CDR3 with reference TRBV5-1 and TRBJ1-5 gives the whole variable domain KAGVTQTPRYLIKTRGQQVTLSCSPISGHRSVSWYQQTPGQGLQFLFEYFSETQRNKGNFPGRFSGRQFSNSRSEMNVSTLELGDSALYLCASSLEAGNQPQHFGDGTRLSIL.

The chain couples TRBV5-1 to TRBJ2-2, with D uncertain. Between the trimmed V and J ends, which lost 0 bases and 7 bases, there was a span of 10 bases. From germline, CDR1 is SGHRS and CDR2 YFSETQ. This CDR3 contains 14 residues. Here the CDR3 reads CASSLEAGIGELFF. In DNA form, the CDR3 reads TGCGCCAGCAGCTTGGAAGCAGGAATCGGGGAGCTGTTTTTT.

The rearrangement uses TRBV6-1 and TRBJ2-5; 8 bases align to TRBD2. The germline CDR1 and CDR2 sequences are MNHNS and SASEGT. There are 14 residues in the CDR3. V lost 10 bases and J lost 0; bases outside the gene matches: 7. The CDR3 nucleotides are TGTGCCACGGGGGGGGGCTCCTACCAAGAGACCCAGTACTTC. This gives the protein CATGGGSYQETQYF.